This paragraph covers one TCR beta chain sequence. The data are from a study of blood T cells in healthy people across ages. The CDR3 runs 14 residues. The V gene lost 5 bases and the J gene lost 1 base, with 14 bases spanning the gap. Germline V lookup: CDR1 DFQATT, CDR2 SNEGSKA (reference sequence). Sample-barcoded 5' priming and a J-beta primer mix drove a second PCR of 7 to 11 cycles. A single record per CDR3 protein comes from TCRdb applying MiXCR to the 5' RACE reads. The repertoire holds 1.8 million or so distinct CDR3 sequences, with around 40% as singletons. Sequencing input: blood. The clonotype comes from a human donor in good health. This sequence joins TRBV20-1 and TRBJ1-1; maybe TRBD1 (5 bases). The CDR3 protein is CSAGLFGQNTEAFF. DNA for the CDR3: TGCAGTGCTGGGCTTTTTGGACAGAACACTGAAGCTTTCTTT.